Listed here are 32 T cell receptor beta chains from one sample, sequenced in a study of tumor and adjacent non-tumor tissue in lung cancer. RNA was extracted from bulk tissue without any cell sorting. More than 3 cm separated this lung sample from the edge of the tumor. The library came from three nested PCR rounds adapted from ARM-PCR protocols. TCRdb re-derived calls from the multiplex PCR reads in MiXCR, one entry per CDR3 protein. This table has around 80,000 distinct CDR3 sequences, just over 75% appearing once. Sequencing used distant non-tumor lung tissue. The receptors shown here come from a man between 65 and 85 years old with non-small cell lung cancer.

This clonotype was observed a single time. One base away lies a much larger clone, so this may be a sequencing read error. The gene calls are TRBV5-6 and TRBJ1-2; TRBD1 matches 7 bases. The CDR3 has 13 amino acids. Germline trimming cut 4 bases from V and 5 bases from J; bases unmatched to any gene: 5. Germline CDR1 is SGHDT and CDR2 is YYEEEE. In DNA form, the CDR3 reads TGTGCCAGCAGCACGGACAGGAAGTATGGCTACACCTTC. Protein: CASSTDRKYGYTF. Based on the CDR3 plus reference TRBV5-6 and TRBJ1-2, the full variable domain is DAGVTQSPTHLIKTRGQQVTLRCSPKSGHDTVSWYQQALGQGPQFIFQYYEEEERQRGNFPDRFSGHQFPNYSSELNVNALLLGDSALYLCASSTDRKYGYTFGSGTRLTVV.

This clonotype came up once. The junction does not match germline at one end; this may be a read error. As DNA, the CDR3 is TGTGTCAGCAGTTTGAGCCGTCTAGGTAAAAAACTGTTTTTT. It specifies CVSSLSRLGKKLFF. The rearrangement links TRBV12-3 or TRBV12-4 to TRBJ1-4; D is unresolved. The CDR3 totals 14 residues.

This clonotype was recorded once. A much larger clone lies a single base off, so this may be a read error. The V call is TRBV5-1, the J call TRBJ2-1; D is perhaps TRBD2 (8 bases). Germline V CDR1 and CDR2: SGHRS, YFSETQ. V lost 7 bases, J lost 11 bases, and 19 bases lay in between. This CDR3 spans 13 amino acids. In DNA form, the CDR3 reads TGCGCCAGCCTGAGGGGGCCGGGGGGGAAGCAGTTCTTC. Its translation: CASLRGPGGKQFF.

This clonotype was found many times. The DNA of the CDR3 is TGCAGTGCTAGGGACACGATAGCCAAAAACATTCAGTACTTC. This codes for CSARDTIAKNIQYF. The rearrangement uses TRBV20-1 and TRBJ2-4, with a tentative D call TRBD1 (5 bases). The V gene's germline CDR1 is DFQATT and CDR2 SNEGSKA (reference sequence). The CDR3 is 14 amino acids. The V end was cut by 3 bases, the J end by 0 bases, with 9 bases between.

This clonotype was observed once. The rearrangement uses TRBV12-3 or TRBV12-4 and TRBJ2-1; the D gene could be TRBD1 or TRBD2 (6 bases each). This CDR3 comprises 15 residues. V was cut by 3 bases and J by 11 bases, with 20 bases left in between. CDR3 DNA sequence: TGTGCCAGCAGTTTGGTAAGGGGGGTCGGAAATAAGCAGTTCTTC. Amino acid sequence: CASSLVRGVGNKQFF.

As for this clonotype: This is likely a read error, given that the CDR3 carries no conserved phenylalanine or tryptophan at its end. Because the CDR3's place on the DNA is in doubt, the DNA is left out and the CDR3 is given as listed by TCRdb. The V call is TRBV11-2, the J call TRBJ2-7; no DNA check was done on the table's D call, TRBD2. Ends included, the CDR3 has 15 residues. CDR1 SGHAT and CDR2 FQNNGV come from the germline V gene. CDR3 region: CASSLDDGAPYEHYL.

This clonotype turned up a few times. Mismatch with germline at one junction end may stem from a read error. The chain combines TRBV6-6 with TRBJ2-7; D is undetermined. Germline V gene sequence: CDR1 MNHNY, CDR2 SVGAGI (reference sequence). The CDR3 is 14 amino acids. The CDR3 loop reads CASSYAENMDEQYF. In DNA, the CDR3 is TGTGCCAGTAGTTACGCGGAAAACATGGACGAGCAGTACTTC.

Comments on this clonotype: This may stem from a read error, because a much larger clone lies one nucleotide away. The rearrangement uses TRBV12-3 or TRBV12-4 and TRBJ1-1; D unresolved. CDR3 length: 13 amino acids. The CDR3 DNA reads TGTGCCAGCAGGTATGGACGGAACACTGATGCTTTCTTT. It translates to CASRYGRNTDAFF.

There are a few counts of this clonotype. A much larger clonotype is one base distant, so this may be a read error. This chain connects TRBV6-1 to TRBJ1-1, with a weak D call TRBD1 (6 bases). Germline CDR1 MNHNS, CDR2 SASEGT. The CDR3 runs to 13 residues. As DNA, the CDR3 is TGTGCCAGCAGTACCCTAGGGGACACTGAAACTTTCTTT. This encodes CASSTLGDTETFF.

V usage is TRBV6-5 and J usage is TRBJ2-7; perhaps TRBD2 as D (6 bases). This CDR3 region has 14 residues. Germline V lookup: CDR1 MNHEY, CDR2 SVGAGI. V dropped 7 bases and J dropped 2 bases, with 15 bases sitting between them. This CDR3 is CASNRIGEAYEQYF. The CDR3 bases are TGTGCCAGCAACCGGATAGGGGAGGCCTACGAGCAGTACTTC.

Remarks on this clonotype: One base away lies a much larger clone, so this may be a sequencing read error. The chain joins TRBV20-1 to TRBJ2-3; TRBD2 matches 7 bases. Trimming removed 8 bases from V and 2 bases from J; junction bases left unmatched: 10. The germline gives CDR1 DFQATT, CDR2 SNEGSKA (reference sequence). The CDR3 is made up of 14 amino acids. Here the CDR3 reads CSNLLAPNTDTQYF. CDR3 nucleotides: TGCAGTAACCTACTAGCGCCAAACACAGATACGCAGTATTTT.

This clonotype was recorded only once. A much larger clone is a single base away; this may be a read error. The rearrangement links TRBV6-2 or TRBV6-3 to TRBJ2-3; D not resolved. The germline V gene encodes CDR1 MNHEY and CDR2 SVGEGT. This CDR3 region has 16 residues. V lost 5 bases and J lost 10, with 25 bases in between. CDR3 region: CASSENEVLVSDAQYF. The CDR3 region has the DNA TGTGCCAGCAGTGAGAATGAGGTACTGGTGTCGGATGCGCAGTATTTT.

This clonotype was detected only a few times. A read error may explain this, as a much larger clone is one base away. The rearrangement joins TRBV28 to TRBJ1-2, with D perhaps TRBD1 (6 bases). Germline V lookup: CDR1 MDHEN, CDR2 SYDVKM. This CDR3 is built from 14 residues. V was shortened by 6 bases and J by 1 base, with 12 bases between the two germline ends. The CDR3 nucleotides read TGTGCCAGCAGACGAGGGGGGTTTAACTATGGCTACACCTTC. Its protein product is CASRRGGFNYGYTF.

This clonotype has a handful of counts. The chain carries TRBV6-1 and TRBJ2-5, with D unresolved. CDR3 length: 13 amino acids. The V and J ends lost 10 bases and 5 bases respectively, with 17 bases between them. CDR1 and CDR2 from the germline V gene are MNHNS and SASEGT. DNA for the CDR3: TGTGCCAACAACAACCAAGAGCCGGAGACCCAGTACTTC. Protein: CANNNQEPETQYF.

Regarding this clonotype: One junction end disagrees with the germline gene, perhaps due to a read error. The CDR3 reads CASSSGETIYEQYF. The DNA for the CDR3 is TGTGCCAGCAGCTCCGGGGAAACGATCTACGAGCAGTATTTC. V usage is TRBV11-1 and J usage is TRBJ2-7; D is perhaps TRBD2 (5 bases). This CDR3 contains 14 residues. Germline values: CDR1 SGHAT, CDR2 FQDESV (reference sequence).

The gene calls are TRBV5-6 and TRBJ2-7, with D tentatively TRBD1 (5 bases). This CDR3 contains 16 residues. The V gene lost 3 bases and the J gene lost 2 bases, with 18 bases spanning the gap. Germline values: CDR1 SGHDT, CDR2 YYEEEE. CDR3 nucleotides: TGTGCCAGCAGCTCCGTTGTCCAGGGCAGTACCTACGAGCAGTACTTC. Protein: CASSSVVQGSTYEQYF. The variable domain in full, completed from reference TRBV5-6 and TRBJ2-7, reads DAGVTQSPTHLIKTRGQQVTLRCSPKSGHDTVSWYQQALGQGPQFIFQYYEEEERQRGNFPDRFSGHQFPNYSSELNVNALLLGDSALYLCASSSVVQGSTYEQYFGPGTRLTVT.

The count of this clonotype is one. This sequence joins TRBV11-2 and TRBJ2-3; possibly TRBD1 for D (5 bases). V was pared by 3 bases and J by 2 bases, with 12 bases between. The CDR3 has 15 residues. The germline CDR1 and CDR2 sequences are SGHAT and FQNNGV. CDR3 sequence: CASSLQGEVTDTQYF. The DNA of the CDR3 is TGTGCCAGCAGCTTGCAGGGTGAGGTCACAGATACGCAGTATTTT.

This clonotype was recorded many times. This chain joins TRBV6-1 and TRBJ2-5; 9 bases match TRBD2. This CDR3 comprises 15 residues. CDR1 is MNHNS and CDR2 is SASEGT in the germline V gene. V was clipped by 7 bases and J by 2 bases; unmatched bases: 8. CDR3 residues: CASTYGSGGQETQYF. CDR3 nucleotides: TGTGCCAGCACGTATGGTAGCGGGGGACAAGAGACCCAGTACTTC.

On this clonotype itself: A read error may produce the germline difference seen at one junction end. The chain recombines TRBV11-1 with TRBJ1-2, with no clear D. CDR3 size: 12 residues. Germline V CDR1 and CDR2: SGHAT, FQDESV (reference sequence). The CDR3 region is CASNLCIYGYTF. DNA of the CDR3: TGTGCCAGCAACTTATGCATATATGGCTACACCTTC. The complete variable domain, with remaining parts taken from reference TRBV11-1 and TRBJ1-2, reads EAEVAQSPRYKITEKSQAVAFWCDPISGHATLYWYRQILGQGPELLVQFQDESVVDDSQLPKDRFSAERLKGVDSTLKIQPAELGDSAMYLCASNLCIYGYTFGSGTRLTVV.

With respect to this clonotype: The conserved phenylalanine or tryptophan is not found at the CDR3 terminus, so this likely reflects a read error. The chain couples TRBV29-1 to TRBJ2-1; 7 nucleotides agree with TRBD2. Germline V gene data show CDR1 as SQVTM and CDR2 as ANQGSEA. The length of the CDR3 is 12 residues. The CDR3 nucleotides are TGCACCGGGGAGGGTTCCTACAATGATCAGTTCTTA. Protein: CTGEGSYNDQFL.

This clonotype was recorded at least ten times. The J gene is TRBJ2-1, the V gene TRBV5-8; TRBD2 agrees at 9 bases. This CDR3 comprises 15 residues. Trimming removed 2 bases from V and 3 bases from J; junction bases left unmatched: 3. Germline lookup yields CDR1 SGHTS and CDR2 YDEGEE. The CDR3 DNA sequence: TGTGCCAGCAGCTTCGGGACTAGCAACTACAATGAGCAGTTCTTC. This sequence encodes CASSFGTSNYNEQFF.

Concerning this clonotype: Since the CDR3 does not end with the conserved phenylalanine or tryptophan, this likely comes from a read error. The chain couples TRBV20-1 to TRBJ2-3; no reliable D call. The CDR3 length is 14 residues. Germline CDR1 reads DFQATT; CDR2 reads SNEGSKA (reference sequence). The CDR3 spells CSARERIITDKQYL. The DNA for the CDR3 is TGCAGTGCTAGAGAGCGAATCATCACAGATAAGCAGTATTTA.

A word on this clonotype: The junction departs from the called germline gene at one end, perhaps through a read error. The V gene is TRBV11-3, the J gene TRBJ1-1; perhaps TRBD1 as D (5 bases). Germline V gene sequence: CDR1 SGHNT, CDR2 YENEEA. This CDR3 is 16 amino acids long. The CDR3 coding sequence is TGTGCCAGCAGCTTCCGTGACAGAGTCCTGAACATTGAAGCTTTCTTT. Protein sequence: CASSFRDRVLNIEAFF. Using reference TRBV11-3 and TRBJ1-1 for the parts outside the CDR3, the full variable domain is EAGVVQSPRYKIIEKKQPVAFWCNPISGHNTLYWYLQNLGQGPELLIRYENEEAVDDSQLPKDRFSAERLKGVDSTLKIQPAELGDSAVYLCASSFRDRVLNIEAFFGQGTRLTVV.

The rearrangement joins TRBV6-2 or TRBV6-3 to TRBJ2-2; perhaps TRBD2 as D (5 bases). The CDR3 contains 16 residues. The V gene lost 7 bases and the J gene lost 5 bases, with 20 bases spanning the gap. Germline V lookup: CDR1 MNHEY, CDR2 SVGEGT. CDR3 region: CASTSSTAVKTGELFF. DNA of the CDR3: TGTGCCAGCACCTCATCAACAGCGGTCAAGACCGGGGAGCTGTTTTTT.

Regarding this clonotype: The conserved closing phenylalanine or tryptophan is absent in this CDR3, likely reflecting a read error. V gene TRBV29-1 combines with J gene TRBJ2-5; no clear D gene. Germline V CDR1 and CDR2: SQVTM, ANQGSEA. This CDR3 comprises 16 residues. Deletions cut 8 bases from V and 2 bases from J, with 24 bases between. This chain's CDR3 is CSTKPYLQTCQETQYS. The CDR3 coding sequence is TGCAGCACCAAGCCCTACCTCCAGACATGTCAAGAGACCCAGTACTCC.

Remarks on this clonotype: Mismatch with germline at one junction end may stem from a read error. V usage is TRBV11-3 and J usage is TRBJ2-3, with D possibly being TRBD2 (5 bases). This CDR3 is 15 amino acids long. CDR1 is SGHNT, CDR2 YENEEA, per germline. CDR3 residues: CISTHREVSTYTQYF. As DNA, the CDR3 is TGTATCAGCACCCATCGGGAAGTAAGCACATATACGCAGTATTTT.

V and J are TRBV6-2 or TRBV6-3 and TRBJ1-2, with D uncertain. The CDR3 runs to 12 residues. V was cut by 10 bases and J by 9 bases, with 18 bases left in between. The V gene's germline CDR1 is MNHEY and CDR2 SVGEGT. CDR3 in DNA: TGTGCCATCACCATCGATTGGGGTAGCTACACCTTC. This translates into CAITIDWGSYTF.

In regard to this clonotype: The junction differs from germline at one of its ends, possibly a read error. Here the CDR3 DNA reads TGCAGCGTCGCTGGGACATCTAGCACAGATTCGCACTATTTT. Protein: CSVAGTSSTDSHYF. The V gene is TRBV29-1, the J gene TRBJ2-3; perhaps TRBD1 as D (6 bases). CDR3 length: 14 residues. The germline CDR1 and CDR2 sequences are SQVTM and ANQGSEA.

The rearrangement links TRBV7-8 to TRBJ1-5; D is unresolved. CDR1 is SGHVS, CDR2 FQNEAQ, per germline. Deletions cut 1 base from V and 2 bases from J, with 9 bases between. The CDR3 sequence is 15 residues long. The CDR3 bases are TGTGCCAGCAGCTTAGAGCGGGGTCGCAATCAGCCCCAGCATTTT. Protein sequence: CASSLERGRNQPQHF.

As concerns this clonotype: A read error may produce the germline difference seen at one junction end. The chain employs TRBV6-2 or TRBV6-3 and TRBJ2-2, with TRBD2 as a possible D gene (5 bases). The CDR3 has 13 residues. CDR1 and CDR2 from the germline V gene are MNHEY and SVGEGT. The DNA for the CDR3 is TGTGCCAGCCGCAGAATTAACGCCGGGGAGCTGTTCTTT. This codes for CASRRINAGELFF.

V gene TRBV20-1 combines with J gene TRBJ2-5, with D perhaps being TRBD1 or TRBD2 (5 bases each). CDR1 and CDR2 from the germline V gene are DFQATT and SNEGSKA (reference sequence). The CDR3 runs 16 residues. V was pared by 6 bases and J by 5 bases, with 25 bases between. CDR3 DNA sequence: TGCAGTGCCAGTCGGCCCGGGACGCCCCGCGGGGAGACCCAGTACTTC. Translation gives CSASRPGTPRGETQYF.

The chain employs TRBV11-2 and TRBJ1-5; perhaps TRBD1 as D (5 bases). Germline loops: CDR1 SGHAT, CDR2 FQNNGV. V lost 2 bases and J 8 bases, leaving 13 bases between the germline ends. There are 14 residues in the CDR3. The CDR3 DNA sequence: TGTGCCAGCAGCTTAAATGGGGCAAGTAAGCCCCAGCATTTT. Translating it yields CASSLNGASKPQHF.